What follows is one TCR beta chain and its context. This clonotype was observed a handful of times. There is no known antigen for this receptor. No clone much larger than this one lies a single base away; base qualities are absent. The treatment or condition label, as the study defines it: allogeneic hematopoietic cell transplantation with graft depleted of TCRalphabeta T cells and CD19 B cells. The transplant recipients were children given TCRalphabeta/CD19-depleted allogeneic hematopoietic cell grafts. The library was made by PCR. Sequencing was carried out with an Illumina HiSeq 2500. Molecular barcoding was employed in the preparation of TCR libraries, with unique molecular identifiers being used to normalize TCRbeta repertoire quantification. In TCRdb, the public reads were trimmed at Q25 with fastp and aligned with MiXCR, with productive beta chains retained. One record per CDR3 amino acid sequence lists the most common genes and DNA. The sample table contains roughly 490,000 distinct CDR3 sequences; only one count was recorded for roughly an eighth of them. The ten top clones hold around 13% of the sample.

The data were obtained in a study of T-cell reconstitution after alpha-beta-depleted transplantation in children (dated by TCRdb to 2016 to 2017). Some background on the complete study: T-cell immune reconstitution after TCRalphabeta/CD19-depleted allogeneic hematopoietic cell transplantation in children was quantitatively tracked in the study by means of TCR repertoire profiling. The study at large found these results: The apparently early alphabetaT-cell count recovery about two months after transplant was reportedly dependent on only several hundred rapidly expanded clones derived from non-depleted graft cells. In some patients, the high TCRbeta diversity seen at day 60 was put down to recipient T cells and intrathymic progenitors that had survived conditioning. The frequencies of hyperexpanded clones fell over the following months, and after one year, T-cell counts and TCRbeta diversity were mostly attributed to newly produced T cells.

Via the germline V gene (reference sequence), CDR1 is DFQATT and CDR2 SNEGSKA. From cysteine to phenylalanine, the CDR3 is 13 amino acids long. The entry retains the CDR3 DNA only, 39 bases that are in frame from base 1. Trimming removed 6 bases from V and 0 bases from J, leaving 6 bases between the germline ends. The V gene is TRBV20-1 and the J gene is TRBJ2-6; the D gene lacks a confident call. Sequenced here: PBMCs, mostly from graft donor cells, sampled 180 days after TCRalphabeta/CD19-depleted stem cell transplant. The clonotype comes from a female patient aged 2-15 years who had a stem cell transplant for aplastic anemia, so the T cells may come from the graft donor. The nucleotide sequence is TGCAGTGCAAGTTTCTCTGGGGCCAACGTCCTGACTTTC. It translates to CSASFSGANVLTF.